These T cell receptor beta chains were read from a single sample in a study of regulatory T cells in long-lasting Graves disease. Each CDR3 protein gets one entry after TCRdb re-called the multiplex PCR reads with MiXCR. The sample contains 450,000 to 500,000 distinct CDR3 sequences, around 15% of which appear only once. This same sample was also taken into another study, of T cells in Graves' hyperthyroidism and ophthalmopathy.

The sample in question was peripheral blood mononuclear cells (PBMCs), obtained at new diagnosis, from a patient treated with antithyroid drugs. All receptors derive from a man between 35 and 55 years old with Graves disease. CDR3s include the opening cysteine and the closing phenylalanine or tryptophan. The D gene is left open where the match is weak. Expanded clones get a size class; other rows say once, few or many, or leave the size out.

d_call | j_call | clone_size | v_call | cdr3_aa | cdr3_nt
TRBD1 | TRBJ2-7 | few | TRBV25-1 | CASSTPGQGYEQYF | TGTGCCAGCAGTACCCCGGGACAGGGCTACGAGCAGTACTTC
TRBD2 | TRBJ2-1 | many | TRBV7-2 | CASSLEGGLDEQFF | TGTGCCAGCAGCTTAGAGGGAGGGTTGGATGAGCAGTTCTTC
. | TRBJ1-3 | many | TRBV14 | CASSQRRGNTIYF | TGTGCCAGCAGCCAGCGCAGGGGAAACACCATATATTTT
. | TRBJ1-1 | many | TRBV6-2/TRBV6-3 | CASSYRSRLGNTEAFF | TGTGCCAGCAGTTACCGCTCACGGTTGGGGAACACTGAAGCTTTCTTT
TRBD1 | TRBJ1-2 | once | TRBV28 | CASSSGQGVPHGYTF | TGTGCCAGCAGTTCAGGACAGGGGGTGCCCCATGGCTACACCTTC
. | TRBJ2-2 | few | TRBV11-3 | CASSQMTVVPGELFF | TGTGCCAGCAGCCAAATGACAGTAGTCCCCGGGGAGCTGTTTTTT
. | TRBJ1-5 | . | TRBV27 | CASSFVAGNQPQHF | TGTGCCAGCAGTTTTGTCGCAGGGAATCAGCCCCAGCATTTT
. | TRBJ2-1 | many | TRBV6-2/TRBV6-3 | CASRRNREPYNEQFF | TGTGCCAGCCGTAGAAACAGGGAACCCTACAATGAGCAGTTCTTC
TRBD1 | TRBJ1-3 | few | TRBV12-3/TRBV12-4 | CASSFLQVWLDRVFTSSGNTIYF | TGTGCCAGCAGTTTTCTTCAAGTCTGGTTAGACAGGGTTTTTACCAGCTCTGGAAACACCATATATTTT
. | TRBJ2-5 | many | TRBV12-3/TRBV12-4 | CASSISGTPQETQYF | TGTGCCAGCAGTATTTCCGGGACACCCCAAGAGACCCAGTACTTC
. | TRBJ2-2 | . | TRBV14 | CASSQDLNGELFF | TGTGCCAGCAGCCAAGATTTGAACGGGGAGCTGTTTTTT
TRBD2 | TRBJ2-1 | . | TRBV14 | CASSQDMTSGSRSSYNEQFF | TGTGCCAGCAGCCAAGATATGACTAGCGGGAGTAGAAGCTCCTACAATGAGCAGTTCTTC
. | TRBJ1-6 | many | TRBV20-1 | CSATGRRSPLHF | TGCAGTGCTACCGGACGGCGATCACCCCTCCACTTT
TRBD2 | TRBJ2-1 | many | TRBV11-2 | CASSLTAGGHEQFF | TGTGCCAGCAGCCTCACCGCGGGAGGGCATGAGCAGTTCTTC
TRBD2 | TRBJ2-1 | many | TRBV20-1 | CSALRTSGQFF | TGCAGTGCCCTAAGGACTAGCGGGCAGTTCTTC
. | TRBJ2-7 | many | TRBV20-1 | CSALGVAAYEQYF | TGCAGTGCTCTCGGGGTCGCGGCCTACGAGCAGTACTTC
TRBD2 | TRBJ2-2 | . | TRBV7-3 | CASSPEGLAGKRDTGELFF | TGTGCCAGCAGCCCAGAAGGACTAGCGGGTAAACGAGACACCGGGGAGCTGTTTTTT
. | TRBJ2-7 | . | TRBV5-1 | CASSLALGSFEQYF | TGCGCCAGCAGCTTGGCGTTGGGTTCGTTCGAGCAGTACTTC
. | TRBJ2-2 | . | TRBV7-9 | CASSYPRQDTGELFF | TGTGCCAGCAGCTACCCCAGACAAGACACCGGGGAGCTGTTTTTT